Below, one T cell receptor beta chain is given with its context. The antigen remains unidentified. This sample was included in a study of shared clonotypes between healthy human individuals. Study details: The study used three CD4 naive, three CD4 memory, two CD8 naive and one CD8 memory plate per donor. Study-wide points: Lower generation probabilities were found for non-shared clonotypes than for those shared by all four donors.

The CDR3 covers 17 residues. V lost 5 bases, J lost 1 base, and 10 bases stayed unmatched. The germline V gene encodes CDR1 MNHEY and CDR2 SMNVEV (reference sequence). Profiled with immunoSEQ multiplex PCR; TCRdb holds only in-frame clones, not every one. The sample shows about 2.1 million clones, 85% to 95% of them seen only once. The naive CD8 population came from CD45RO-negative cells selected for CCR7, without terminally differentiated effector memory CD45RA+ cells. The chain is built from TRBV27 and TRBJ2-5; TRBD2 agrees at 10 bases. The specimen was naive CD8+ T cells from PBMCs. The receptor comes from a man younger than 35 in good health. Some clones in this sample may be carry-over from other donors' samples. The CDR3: CASSTHQGTSVQETQYF. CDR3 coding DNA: TGTGCCAGCAGTACCCATCAGGGGACTAGCGTCCAAGAGACCCAGTACTTC.